These T cell receptor beta chains were read from a single sample in a study of blood T cell repertoires in COVID-19. Repertoires were generated with immunoSEQ multiplex PCR, while TCRdb's copy carries only in-frame clones and drops some. Among 60,000 to 75,000 clones listed, 80% to 85% were seen once. The material sequenced was peripheral blood. These TCRs come from a woman older than 75 with acute or convalescent COVID-19. Both conserved end residues are trimmed from each CDR3.

>TRBJ2-5|13|TRBV5-1
ASSLGLAGLETQY
>TRBJ1-1|13|TRBV2
ASSYTGGTNTEAF
>TRBJ1-2|12|TRBV3-1/TRBV3-2
ASSRGQGGYGYT
>TRBJ2-5|11|TRBV28
ASSLQGPETQY
>TRBJ2-1|13|TRBV7-9
ASSFTPSSYNEQF
>TRBJ1-2|14|TRBV5-5
ASSLTPDREAYGYT
>TRBJ1-1|12|TRBV6-5
ASNPQQGISEAF
>TRBJ2-7|12|TRBV9
ASSSPQAPYEQY
>TRBJ1-5|11|TRBV27
ASSPKGDQPQH
>TRBJ1-2|11|TRBV3-1/TRBV3-2
ASSLGHTDGYT
>TRBJ2-1|14|TRBV30
ASSTRGGLSSNEQF
>TRBJ2-3|12|TRBV2
ASSLRTSTDTQY
>TRBJ1-1|14|TRBV6-2/TRBV6-3
ASSYSIVQGRTEAF
>TRBJ1-2|15|TRBV5-4
ASSLGAGSSVPRGYT
>TRBJ2-1|15|TRBV5-1
ASSIGTSGGAYNEQF
>TRBJ2-5|14|TRBV19
ASSTGGTGVQETQY
>TRBJ2-3|15|TRBV4-2
ASSLRGLAGLGDTQY
>TRBJ1-2|12|TRBV6-1
ASSEAVQFYGYT
>TRBJ2-3|13|TRBV5-6
ASSWAKKRTDTQY
>TRBJ1-2|12|TRBV2
ASRPRTGNYGYT
>TRBJ1-1|12|TRBV7-8
ASSFRHENTEAF
>TRBJ1-2|11|TRBV3-1/TRBV3-2
ASSPDRDYGYT
>TRBJ2-7|15|TRBV7-2
ASSSNSRDRGLYEQY
>TRBJ2-1|12|TRBV29-1
SVGRTGGHNEQF
>TRBJ1-1|13|TRBV5-4
ASSLGAGSRSEAF
>TRBJ2-2|15|TRBV7-8
ASSRSTGGLNTGELF
>TRBJ2-7|13|TRBV10-2
ASSESKGGPYEQY
>TRBJ1-5|15|TRBV6-6
ASSPRQSFYSNQPQH
>TRBJ1-1|11|TRBV25-1
ASSESPLFPAF
>TRBJ1-4|11|TRBV19
ASSEQGQEKLF
>TRBJ2-7|12|TRBV5-1
ASTLDSISYEQY
>TRBJ2-2|12|TRBV27
ASSSWGDTGELF
>TRBJ2-5|15|TRBV5-8
ASSPGHRKTYQETQY